Listed below are T cell receptor beta chains from one sample, sequenced in a study of blood T cell repertoires in COVID-19. This table comes from immunoSEQ multiplex PCR, and its TCRdb copy is limited to in-frame clones, with some not included. The table shows almost 250,000 clones, with approximately 85% occurring only once. The sample consisted of PBMCs or T cells enriched from blood (not recorded which). The receptors were sampled from a woman aged 45-59 years with acute COVID-19. CDR3s include the opening cysteine and the closing phenylalanine or tryptophan. Each record gives: D gene, V gene, J gene, clone size, CDR3 protein, CDR3 DNA. D genes are given only for firm matches. Only some rows state a clone size, as once, few, many or a class for expanded clones.

-	TRBV29-1	TRBJ1-2	few	CSVEDVAGARGYTF	TGCAGCGTTGAAGATGTGGCGGGGGCACGGGGCTACACCTTC
-	TRBV6-5	TRBJ1-2	-	CASSPGGDYGYTF	TGTGCCAGCTCCCCTGGCGGGGACTATGGCTACACCTTC
-	TRBV4-3	TRBJ1-2	few	CASSQGTAGYTF	TGCGCCAGCAGCCAAGGGACAGCTGGCTACACCTTC
-	TRBV6-5	TRBJ2-3	-	CASSYASGTDTQYF	TGTGCCAGCAGTTACGCCAGCGGCACAGATACGCAGTATTTT
TRBD1	TRBV3-1/TRBV3-2	TRBJ1-4	few	CASSQGQGNEKLFF	TGTGCCAGCAGCCAGGGACAGGGGAACGAAAAACTGTTTTTT
TRBD1	TRBV6-5	TRBJ1-4	-	CASSIRDRSNEKLFF	TGTGCCAGCTCCATTCGGGACAGATCTAATGAAAAACTGTTTTTT
TRBD1	TRBV29-1	TRBJ2-7	-	CSVWTGDSYEQYF	TGCAGCGTTTGGACAGGGGACTCCTACGAGCAGTACTTC
-	TRBV12-3/TRBV12-4	TRBJ1-3	-	CASSNSPTIYF	TGTGCCAGCAGTAACTCCCCCACCATATATTTT
TRBD1	TRBV6-5	TRBJ1-6	-	CASSRQGIGSPLHF	TGTGCCAGCAGTCGACAGGGCATTGGTTCACCCCTCCACTTT
-	TRBV5-6	TRBJ1-6	-	CASSVVDSPLHF	TGTGCCAGCAGCGTCGTAGATTCACCCCTCCACTTT
-	TRBV5-1	TRBJ2-1	-	CASSLASSSYNEQFF	TGCGCCAGCAGCTTGGCTTCGAGCTCCTACAATGAGCAGTTCTTC
-	TRBV29-1	TRBJ1-6	-	CSVRSQEDSPLHF	TGCAGCGTAAGATCTCAGGAGGATTCACCCCTCCACTTT
-	TRBV19	TRBJ1-5	few	CASSIFQSNQPQHF	TGTGCCAGTAGTATTTTCCAGTCCAATCAGCCCCAGCATTTT
-	TRBV18	TRBJ1-5	-	CASSLRRGNQPQHF	TGTGCCAGCTCCCTACGACGGGGAAATCAGCCCCAGCATTTT
TRBD1	TRBV5-5	TRBJ2-7	-	CASSLGGQGEWGEQYF	TGTGCCAGCAGCTTGGGCGGACAGGGGGAATGGGGAGAGCAGTACTTC
-	TRBV7-2	TRBJ1-6	-	CASSRGGPYNSPLHF	TGTGCCAGCAGCCGCGGCGGGCCCTATAATTCACCCCTCCACTTT
TRBD2	TRBV12-3/TRBV12-4	TRBJ2-5	-	CASRGVHETQYF	TGTGCCAGCCGGGGGGTTCACGAGACCCAGTACTTC
TRBD1	TRBV6-5	TRBJ1-1	-	CASRSQGQLNTEAFF	TGTGCCAGCAGGTCCCAGGGACAGCTGAACACTGAAGCTTTCTTT
TRBD1	TRBV2	TRBJ1-2	-	CASTEWTGPWGYTF	TGTGCCAGCACCGAATGGACAGGGCCCTGGGGCTACACCTTC